Detailed here is one T cell receptor (beta chain). Its antigen remains unidentified. Base qualities were left out, and no much larger clone turns up one base away. The data are from a study of technical replicates of blood from several donors (TCRdb year 2017). The germline V gene yields MNHEY for CDR1 and SVGAGI for CDR2. The CDR3 measures 15 amino acids from cysteine to phenylalanine. Only the CDR3 portion is preserved as DNA: 45 bases, with reading frame beginning at the first base. V was cut back by 8 bases and J by 7 bases, leaving a gap of 24 bases between them. Libraries were constructed by the immunoSEQ multiplex PCR assay. TCRdb took this table from immuneACCESS and kept in-frame rearrangements with V and J called. Such tables lack part of the clones; where checked against another copy, unresolved V genes explain under half of the gap, and the rest is unexplained. The sample table holds some 78,000 clones, of which 85% to 95% were seen once. The ten top clones hold over 0.4% of the sample.

The receptor comes from a human donor in good health. The sequence is built from TRBV6-5 and TRBJ2-7; a tentative D match to TRBD2 spans 7 bases. The sequenced sample consisted of T cells isolated from PBMCs. The CDR3 reads as follows: CASRGPGTGGQEQYF. The bases are TGTGCCAGCCGTGGACCCGGGACGGGGGGACAAGAGCAGTACTTC.